What follows is one T cell receptor (beta chain) and its context. Its antigen is as yet unknown. The entry originates in a study of T cells in tuberculosis. Study-level background: Sequenced TCRs come from CD1B-GMM tetramer-binding T cells. PBMC were archived before or within 7 days of starting treatment.

The V end was cut by 4 bases, the J end by 3 bases, with 10 bases between. This CDR3 has 14 residues. Germline-derived CDR1 and CDR2 are SGDLS and YYNGEE. Specified time point: new active TB diagnosis, blood taken before or within 7 days of starting treatment. Included patients were adults of at least 18, HIV-seronegative, South African. Whole-study findings and limits: Active tuberculosis alpha repertoires lay closer to GMM-specific TCRs than controls'.

The assay was immunoSEQ multiplex PCR, and TCRdb's table has in-frame clones only and misses some. The sample records 20,000 to 25,000 clones, 70% to 85% being singletons. This specimen consisted of PBMCs, obtained at tuberculosis diagnosis. The chain employs TRBV9 and TRBJ2-2, with a possible D match to TRBD2 (5 bases). The sequence derives from an adult with tuberculosis. The CDR3 loop reads CASSLREYTGELFF. The CDR3 coding sequence is TGTGCCAGCAGCTTAAGGGAGTACACCGGGGAGCTGTTTTTT. The whole variable domain, filled in from reference TRBV9 and TRBJ2-2, reads DSGVTQTPKHLITATGQRVTLRCSPRSGDLSVYWYQQSLDQGLQFLIQYYNGEERAKGNILERFSAQQFPDLHSELNLSSLELGDSALYFCASSLREYTGELFFGEGSRLTVL.